The sequence of this T cell receptor (beta chain) was determined in a study of T cell responses to AZD1222 COVID-19 vaccine. The germline V gene has CDR1 SEHNR and CDR2 FQNEAQ (reference sequence). V was shortened by 5 bases and J by 5 bases, with 12 bases between the two germline ends. The CDR3 is 14 residues long. The protocol was immunoSEQ multiplex PCR, while the TCRdb copy is restricted to in-frame clones and leaves out a portion. The data show 84,000 or so clones, more than 75% seen once. The TCR sequence derives from an adult in good health. J is TRBJ2-2 and V is TRBV7-9, with no clear D. The source was peripheral blood, collected on day 0 of MenACWY control vaccination. CDR3 protein: CASSADTTTGELFF. CDR3 nucleotides: TGTGCCAGCAGCGCCGACACAACAACCGGGGAGCTGTTTTTT.